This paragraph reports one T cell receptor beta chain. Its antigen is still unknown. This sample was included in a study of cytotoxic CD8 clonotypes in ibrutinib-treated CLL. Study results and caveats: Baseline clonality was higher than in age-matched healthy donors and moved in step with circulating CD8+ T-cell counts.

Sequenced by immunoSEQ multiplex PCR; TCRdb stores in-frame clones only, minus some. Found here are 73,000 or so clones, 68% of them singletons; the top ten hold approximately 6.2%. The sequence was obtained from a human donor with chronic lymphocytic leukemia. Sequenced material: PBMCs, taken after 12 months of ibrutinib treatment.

The CDR3 region has the DNA TGTGCCAGCAGCCCCCGGGCGACCTGGGGCGAGCAGTACTTC. Translated: CASSPRATWGEQYF. The genes are TRBV11-2 and TRBJ2-7; D gene unclear. The V gene lost 5 bases and the J gene lost 6 bases, with 17 bases spanning the gap. The CDR3 contains 14 residues. The germline CDR1 and CDR2 sequences are SGHAT and FQNNGV.